This passage covers 28 T cell receptor beta chains from one sample sequenced in a study of spatial heterogeneity in lung cancer. Each CDR3 protein gets one entry after TCRdb re-called the 5' RACE reads with MiXCR. The table shows roughly 4,600 distinct CDR3 sequences, with approximately 20% occurring only once. Time point noted: sample taken at primary tumor resection. Unsorted whole RNA samples from tumor, nontumor lung or frozen PBMC were sequenced. The sample consisted of normal lung tissue next to the tumor, taken at surgery. These receptors all come from a male donor with early-stage non-small cell lung cancer.

For this clonotype: The library was built for alpha chains, so this beta chain is an off-target read and its size means little. V and J are TRBV5-1 and TRBJ2-2; D ambiguous. V was clipped by 0 bases and J by 1 base, with 4 bases between them. CDR1 and CDR2 (germline): SGHRS, YFSETQ. CDR3 length: 14 residues. The CDR3 spells CASSLVLNTGELFF. The DNA of the CDR3 is TGCGCCAGCAGCTTGGTGCTGAACACCGGGGAGCTGTTTTTT.

This clonotype ranks as medium-sized. This beta chain slipped into a library made for alpha chains as a stray read, so its size is not meaningful. This chain joins TRBV7-6 and TRBJ2-3; 9 bases are shared with TRBD1. Germline lookup yields CDR1 SGHVS and CDR2 FNYEAQ. The CDR3 spans 15 residues. The V segment lost 5 bases and the J segment 2 bases; nucleotides outside the gene matches: 5. The CDR3 protein is CASSGTGGVTDTQYF. CDR3 nucleotides: TGTGCCAGCAGCGGCACAGGGGGCGTCACAGATACGCAGTATTTT.

This clonotype is labeled medium-sized. Being off target in a library aimed at alpha chains, this beta chain has a size of little meaning. The chain links TRBV7-9 to TRBJ1-1; possible D gene TRBD1, 6 bases. The CDR3 covers 15 residues. Trimming removed 5 bases from V and 1 base from J, with 14 bases in between. CDR1 is SEHNR and CDR2 is FQNEAQ in the germline V gene (reference sequence). CDR3 loop: CASSHPDSPNTEAFF. The CDR3 coding sequence is TGTGCCAGCAGCCATCCGGACAGCCCGAACACTGAAGCTTTCTTT. Full variable domain (outside the CDR3, taken from reference TRBV7-9 and TRBJ1-1): DTGVSQNPRHKITKRGQNVTFRCDPISEHNRLYWYRQTLGQGPEFLTYFQNEAQLEKSRLLSDRFSAERPKGSFSTLEIQRTEQGDSAMYLCASSHPDSPNTEAFFGQGTRLTVV.

In its sample, this clonotype was seen many times. Within a library made for alpha chains, this beta chain is off target, and its count is uninformative. V gene TRBV20-1 combines with J gene TRBJ1-6, with D possibly being TRBD1 (6 bases). This CDR3 contains 16 residues. Trimming shortened V by 6 bases and J by 10 bases, and 25 bases separated the two germline ends. Germline V CDR1 and CDR2: DFQATT, SNEGSKA (reference sequence). DNA of the CDR3: TGCAGTGCCGGACATCGACAGTACCTAGGGGGATCACCCCTCCACTTT. It translates to CSAGHRQYLGGSPLHF.

For this clonotype: This beta chain is an unintended read in a library built for alpha chains; its size means little. This rearrangement joins TRBV12-3 or TRBV12-4 to TRBJ2-1; D might be TRBD2 (7 bases). Trimming removed 7 bases from V and 6 bases from J, with 13 bases in between. This CDR3 is 13 amino acids long. CDR3 sequence (DNA): TGTGCCAGCACCCGGGGAGGGGGCAATGAGCAGTTCTTC. It is translated as CASTRGGGNEQFF.

In this sample, this clonotype is medium-sized. This beta chain represents an off-target read in a library built for alpha chains; its size is of limited meaning. The J gene is TRBJ1-6, the V gene TRBV12-3 or TRBV12-4; D is ambiguous. The V end lost 6 bases, the J end lost 9 bases, and 9 bases lay between the germline ends. The CDR3 length is 12 residues. The CDR3 reads CASSLRGSPLHF. CDR3 nucleotides: TGTGCCAGCAGCCTCCGGGGTTCACCCCTCCACTTT.

This clonotype has a single count. Within a library made for alpha chains, this beta chain is off target, and its count is uninformative. The V gene is TRBV18, the J gene TRBJ1-1, with TRBD1 matching 11 bases. V dropped 6 bases and J dropped 4; count of bases not matched to a gene: 4. The CDR3 covers 14 residues. The germline gives CDR1 KGHSH, CDR2 LQKENI. The CDR3 loop is CASSLDRGLTEAFF. The DNA of the CDR3 is TGTGCCAGCTCTTTGGACAGGGGGCTCACTGAAGCTTTCTTT. Drawing the rest from reference TRBV18 and TRBJ1-1, the complete variable domain is NAGVMQNPRHLVRRRGQEARLRCSPMKGHSHVYWYRQLPEEGLKFMVYLQKENIIDESGMPKERFSAEFPKEGPSILRIQQVVRGDSAAYFCASSLDRGLTEAFFGQGTRLTVV.

The table lists this clonotype with many counts. Since it is a stray read in a library aimed at alpha chains, this beta chain has a size that is not meaningful. The chain uses TRBV11-2 and TRBJ2-1; 7 bases match TRBD1. Germline trimming cut 5 bases from V and 3 bases from J; bases unmatched to any gene: 7. The germline V gene encodes CDR1 SGHAT and CDR2 FQNNGV. The CDR3 sequence is 15 residues long. Here the CDR3 DNA reads TGTGCCAGCAGCCCCTGGACAGGTAGCTACAATGAGCAGTTCTTC. Translation gives CASSPWTGSYNEQFF. The whole variable domain, remainder taken from reference TRBV11-2 and TRBJ2-1, is EAGVAQSPRYKIIEKRQSVAFWCNPISGHATLYWYQQILGQGPKLLIQFQNNGVVDDSQLPKDRFSAERLKGVDSTLKIQPAKLEDSAVYLCASSPWTGSYNEQFFGPGTRLTVL.

Within the sample, this clonotype is medium-sized. For a library built for alpha chains, this beta chain is a stray read; little rests on its size. The chain couples TRBV7-2 to TRBJ1-1; 7 bases agree with TRBD1. The V gene end was trimmed by 1 base and the J gene end by 3 bases; junction bases not matched to a gene: 2. Per the germline V gene, CDR1 is SGHTA and CDR2 is FQGNSA. CDR3 length: 14 residues. CDR3 sequence reads: CASSLVTGDTEAFF. The CDR3, as DNA: TGTGCCAGCAGCTTAGTAACAGGGGACACTGAAGCTTTCTTT.

The sample holds many counts of this clonotype. The library was prepared for alpha chains; this beta chain is a stray read, so its frequency means little. The chain recombines TRBV6-2 or TRBV6-3 with TRBJ2-1; D is perhaps TRBD1 (5 bases). V was clipped by 2 bases and J by 1 base, with 12 bases between them. This CDR3 is built from 16 residues. CDR1 and CDR2 (germline): MNHEY, SVGEGT. The CDR3 spells CASSYLTVTSYNEQFF. In DNA, the CDR3 is TGTGCCAGCAGTTACCTGACAGTAACTTCCTACAATGAGCAGTTCTTC.

This clonotype occurred a few times. This beta chain slipped into a library made for alpha chains as a stray read, so its size is not meaningful. V gene TRBV20-1 combines with J gene TRBJ1-1; a possible D gene is TRBD1 (5 bases). Trimming shortened V by 5 bases and J by 1 base, and 11 bases separated the two germline ends. Germline V gene sequence: CDR1 DFQATT, CDR2 SNEGSKA (reference sequence). The CDR3 is 13 residues long. CDR3 sequence (DNA): TGCAGTGCTGAGGGGAGGACGAACACTGAAGCTTTCTTT. It codes for CSAEGRTNTEAFF.

By sample fraction, this clonotype is medium-sized. Within a library made for alpha chains, this beta chain is off target, and its count is uninformative. The CDR3 DNA reads as TGTGCCAGCAGTTTATCTACCGTAAACACCGGGGAGCTGTTTTTT. It codes for CASSLSTVNTGELFF. The chain recombines TRBV27 with TRBJ2-2; no reliable D call. The ends were cut back, 0 bases at V and 2 bases at J, with 7 bases in the middle. The CDR3 covers 15 residues. Per the germline V gene, CDR1 is MNHEY and CDR2 is SMNVEV (reference sequence).

This clonotype was recorded only once. In a library made to pick up alpha chains, this beta chain is a stray read with a size that means little. The chain links TRBV6-1 to TRBJ2-1; TRBD2 aligns across 10 bases. The CDR3 consists of 15 residues. Trimming took 6 bases from V and 1 from J; bases not matched to a gene: 3. Germline V CDR1 and CDR2: MNHNS, SASEGT. Here the CDR3 DNA reads TGTGCCAGCAGGACTAGCGGGTGGTCCTACAATGAGCAGTTCTTC. Amino acids: CASRTSGWSYNEQFF.

This clonotype is deemed medium-sized. This beta chain slipped into a library made for alpha chains as a stray read, so its size is not meaningful. The gene calls are TRBV9 and TRBJ1-1; 8 bases fit TRBD1. Trimming removed 1 base from V and 4 bases from J; junction bases left unmatched: 6. Germline lookup yields CDR1 SGDLS and CDR2 YYNGEE. This CDR3 contains 15 residues. CDR3 region: CASSVFDRGSTEAFF. CDR3 bases: TGTGCCAGCAGCGTATTCGACAGGGGAAGCACTGAAGCTTTCTTT.

By share, this clonotype ranks as medium-sized. Little can be read into the size of this beta chain, an off-target read in a library designed for alpha chains. The chain recombines TRBV20-1 with TRBJ2-3, with D uncertain. Trimming stripped 5 bases from V and 6 bases from J, with 9 bases between. Germline V lookup: CDR1 DFQATT, CDR2 SNEGSKA (reference sequence). The CDR3 loop spans 11 amino acids. CDR3 region: CSASRLDTQYF. The CDR3 DNA sequence: TGCAGTGCTTCCCGGTTGGATACGCAGTATTTT.

A note on this clonotype: Little can be read into the size of this beta chain, an off-target read in a library designed for alpha chains. This sequence joins TRBV7-9 and TRBJ1-6, with D hard to call. Trimming cost V 4 bases and J 7 bases, with 5 bases left between them. This CDR3 is built from 12 residues. Germline V gene lookup returns CDR1 SEHNR and CDR2 FQNEAQ (reference sequence). CDR3 loop: CASSSQNSPLHF. DNA for the CDR3: TGTGCCAGCAGCTCCCAGAATTCACCCCTCCACTTT.

This clonotype is medium-sized by share. Little can be read into the size of this beta chain, an off-target read in a library designed for alpha chains. The genes are TRBV5-1 and TRBJ2-5; TRBD1 matches 10 bases. J gave up 3 bases and V 4 bases, and 6 bases lay outside the gene matches. Germline lookup yields CDR1 SGHRS and CDR2 YFSETQ. The CDR3 totals 15 residues. For the CDR3, the DNA is TGCGCCAGCAGCCGGGGGACAGGGGCTGAAGAGACCCAGTACTTC. Its translation: CASSRGTGAEETQYF.

This clonotype is medium-sized within its sample. Little can be read into the size of this beta chain, an off-target read in a library designed for alpha chains. The chain is built from TRBV28 and TRBJ2-5; no clear D. The length of the CDR3 is 12 residues. CDR1 MDHEN and CDR2 SYDVKM come from the germline V gene. Trimming stripped 5 bases from V and 2 bases from J, with 6 bases between. The CDR3 is CASSPRQETQYF. The CDR3 DNA sequence: TGTGCCAGCAGTCCCAGACAAGAGACCCAGTACTTC.

This clonotype was detected ten times or more. This beta chain appears as a stray read in a library generated for alpha chains; its size is not informative. The rearrangement joins TRBV20-1 to TRBJ1-6, with TRBD1 identical over 7 bases. The CDR3 sequence is 14 residues long. The ends lost 3 bases at V and 3 bases at J; junction bases unmatched: 2. CDR1 and CDR2 (germline): DFQATT, SNEGSKA (reference sequence). The CDR3 loop is CSARTGHYNSPLHF. In nucleotides, the CDR3 is TGCAGTGCTAGGACAGGGCACTATAATTCACCCCTCCACTTT.

In the case of this clonotype: Found in a library prepared for alpha chains, this beta chain is an off-target read, and its abundance has little meaning. This rearrangement joins TRBV6-2 or TRBV6-3 to TRBJ2-5; D is possibly TRBD2 (5 bases). V lost 6 bases, J lost 5 bases, and 7 bases lay in between. CDR3 size: 11 residues. The germline V gene has CDR1 MNHEY and CDR2 SVGEGT. The CDR3 region is CASSRGETQYF. The CDR3 nucleotides read TGTGCCAGCAGCCGAGGGGAGACCCAGTACTTC.

The table lists this clonotype with many counts. Found in a library prepared for alpha chains, this beta chain is an off-target read, and its abundance has little meaning. The rearrangement uses TRBV2 and TRBJ2-7, with TRBD2 identical over 7 bases. Germline loops: CDR1 SNHLY, CDR2 FYNNEI. Germline trimming cut 5 bases from V and 5 bases from J; bases unmatched to any gene: 15. The CDR3 extends over 16 amino acids. The DNA for the CDR3 is TGTGCCAGCAGTAGGGCTATAGCGGGCTCTCGCCACGAGCAGTACTTC. Its protein product is CASSRAIAGSRHEQYF. Full variable domain (missing parts from reference TRBV2 and TRBJ2-7): EPEVTQTPSHQVTQMGQEVILRCVPISNHLYFYWYRQILGQKVEFLVSFYNNEISEKSEIFDDQFSVERPDGSNFTLKIRSTKLEDSAMYFCASSRAIAGSRHEQYFGPGTRLTVT.

This clonotype showed up many times. With the library built for alpha chains, this beta chain is off target and its frequency is not meaningful. V usage is TRBV4-2 and J usage is TRBJ2-2; D is unclear. The germline V gene encodes CDR1 LGHNA and CDR2 YNFKEQ. This CDR3 has 14 residues. V was pared by 4 bases and J by 8 bases, with 14 bases between. The CDR3 is CASSLEPVGGELFF. Written as DNA, the CDR3 is TGTGCCAGCAGCCTCGAACCCGTTGGGGGGGAGCTGTTTTTT.

Concerning this clonotype: This beta chain is a stray read from a library made for alpha chains; its abundance is not meaningful. The J gene is TRBJ2-5, the V gene TRBV18; D might be TRBD1 (7 bases). V gave up 3 bases and J gave up 4 bases, with 12 bases separating them. This CDR3 contains 14 residues. CDR1 is KGHSH and CDR2 is LQKENI in the germline V gene. CDR3 coding DNA: TGTGCCAGCTCACCTTGGCAGGGGGGAGAGACCCAGTACTTC. It is translated as CASSPWQGGETQYF.

This clonotype was detected ten times or more. This beta chain represents an off-target read in a library built for alpha chains; its size is of limited meaning. V and J are TRBV5-1 and TRBJ1-1, with no clear D. Germline loops: CDR1 SGHRS, CDR2 YFSETQ. The CDR3 spans 13 residues. Trimming took 4 bases from V and 11 from J, leaving 18 bases between them. CDR3 DNA sequence: TGCGCCAGCAGCCCAACCCTCGGACGGGAGGCTTTCTTT. The encoded protein is CASSPTLGREAFF.

This clonotype is labeled medium-sized. Because the library targeted alpha chains, this beta chain is an off-target read whose size means little. The chain recombines TRBV5-1 with TRBJ1-6; D perhaps matches TRBD1 (6 bases). The CDR3 length is 12 residues. With 7 bases removed from V and 7 bases from J, the gap between germline ends came to 9 bases. The germline V gene encodes CDR1 SGHRS and CDR2 YFSETQ. Here the CDR3 DNA reads TGCGCCAGCCGGGACACCAATTCACCCCTCCACTTT. It translates to CASRDTNSPLHF. Together with reference TRBV5-1 and TRBJ1-6, the CDR3 gives the full variable domain: KAGVTQTPRYLIKTRGQQVTLSCSPISGHRSVSWYQQTPGQGLQFLFEYFSETQRNKGNFPGRFSGRQFSNSRSEMNVSTLELGDSALYLCASRDTNSPLHFGNGTRLTVT.

Within the sample, this clonotype is medium-sized. This beta chain slipped into a library made for alpha chains as a stray read, so its size is not meaningful. The chain links TRBV5-1 to TRBJ2-6; 9 positions match TRBD1. Looked up from germline, CDR1 is SGHRS and CDR2 is YFSETQ. This CDR3 spans 19 amino acids. Unmatched junction bases numbered 7, after V lost 0 bases and J lost 0 bases. The CDR3 is CASSLEGTGLDSGANVLTF. In DNA form, the CDR3 reads TGCGCCAGCAGCTTGGAGGGGACAGGGCTTGACTCTGGGGCCAACGTCCTGACTTTC.

This clonotype is termed medium-sized. Because the library targeted alpha chains, this beta chain is an off-target read whose size means little. This chain joins TRBV29-1 and TRBJ2-1; D is uncertain. The germline V and J ends were trimmed by 7 bases and 5 bases, with 6 bases remaining between them. The CDR3 has 10 amino acids. Germline V CDR1 and CDR2: SQVTM, ANQGSEA. CDR3 nucleotide sequence: TGCAGCGACCACAACAATGAGCAGTTCTTC. Translated: CSDHNNEQFF.

Turning to this clonotype: Since the library was made to target alpha chains, this beta chain is a stray read and its abundance is not meaningful. The rearrangement links TRBV7-2 to TRBJ1-6; D call uncertain. This CDR3 is 13 amino acids long. Germline V gene data show CDR1 as SGHTA and CDR2 as FQGNSA. Trimming took 6 bases from V and 6 from J, leaving 9 bases between them. The CDR3 nucleotides are TGTGCCAGCAGACAGAACCGTAATTCACCCCTCCACTTT. It translates to CASRQNRNSPLHF.